The rows below give T cell receptor beta chains drawn from one sample of a study of shared clonotypes between healthy human individuals. Data came from immunoSEQ multiplex PCR; TCRdb stores just in-frame clones and leaves some out. In the table there are 1,100,000 or so clones, more than 75% of which are singletons. Sequenced material: memory CD4+ T cells from PBMCs. The origin of the receptors is a man between 18 and 29 years old in good health. Some clones in this sample may be carry-over from other donors' samples. Each CDR3 is given with its conserved first and last residue. Fields, in order: CDR3 DNA, CDR3 protein, V gene, J gene, D gene, clone size. A D gene is named only where the DNA matches it firmly. For some rows the clone size is stated as once, few or many, or as a class when expanded; others skip it.

TGCGCCAGCAGCTTGGGGGTCGGTAATCAGCCCCAGCATTTT	CASSLGVGNQPQHF	TRBV5-1	TRBJ1-5	.	.
TGTGCCACCAGCTTGCGACAGGGGGCGCAGGAGACCCAGTACTTC	CATSLRQGAQETQYF	TRBV15	TRBJ2-5	TRBD1	.
TGTGCCAGCAAGGCAGGGTCCCACGAGCAGTACTTC	CASKAGSHEQYF	TRBV5-6	TRBJ2-7	.	.
TGTGCCAGCAGCCCACGACAGGGAGACACTGAAGCTTTCTTT	CASSPRQGDTEAFF	TRBV9	TRBJ1-1	TRBD1	.
TGTGCCAGCAGCTTGGGCAGGGACAGACACGAGCAGTACTTC	CASSLGRDRHEQYF	TRBV5-4	TRBJ2-7	TRBD1	.
TGTGCCAGCAGCTCGGACACCGGATCAAACACCATATATTTT	CASSSDTGSNTIYF	TRBV5-4	TRBJ1-3	.	.
TGTGCCAGCAGCCCAGGGAAGGACGGCGGCTACGAGCAGTACTTC	CASSPGKDGGYEQYF	TRBV5-4	TRBJ2-7	.	few
TGTGCCAGCAGCTTACCACGGGGAGTCCAAGAGACCCAGTACTTC	CASSLPRGVQETQYF	TRBV7-2	TRBJ2-5	.	.
TGTGCCAGCAGTTGGCGGGGTGAGCAGTTCTTC	CASSWRGEQFF	TRBV2	TRBJ2-1	.	.
TGTGCCAGCAGCGGGACAGGGGGCTACAATCAGCCCCAGCATTTT	CASSGTGGYNQPQHF	TRBV2	TRBJ1-5	TRBD1	few
TGTGCCAGCCGGGGTCCCCAGGGCTGGCGTGGCTACGAGCAGTACTTC	CASRGPQGWRGYEQYF	TRBV2	TRBJ2-7	.	.
TGCGCCAGCAGCCACGGGACGGGTGCCTACGAGCAGTACTTC	CASSHGTGAYEQYF	TRBV5-1	TRBJ2-7	.	.
TGCGCCAGCGGAGGACAGGGCCAAGAGACCCAGTACTTC	CASGGQGQETQYF	TRBV5-1	TRBJ2-5	TRBD1	.
TGTGCCAGCAGGAACGACAGGGGGGGTACTGAAGCTTTCTTT	CASRNDRGGTEAFF	TRBV25-1	TRBJ1-1	TRBD1	.
TGCGCCAGCAGCTTGGGACTAGCGGGAGTAAATCACCCCTACGAGCAGTACTTC	CASSLGLAGVNHPYEQYF	TRBV5-1	TRBJ2-7	TRBD2	.
TGTGCCAGTAGTATAGTCGGGGGGCCTTCCTACGAGCAGTACTTC	CASSIVGGPSYEQYF	TRBV19	TRBJ2-7	.	.
TGTGCCAGCAGTTATAACCAGGGGGGCGTCACTGAAGCTTTCTTT	CASSYNQGGVTEAFF	TRBV6-6	TRBJ1-1	TRBD1	.
TGTGCCAGCAGCTTGGGAGCGGGGATCTACAATGAGCAGTTCTTC	CASSLGAGIYNEQFF	TRBV5-4	TRBJ2-1	TRBD2	once
TGTGCCAGCAGCTTTCGGGCGGACCGTATCGTGACCCAGTACTTC	CASSFRADRIVTQYF	TRBV7-7	TRBJ2-5	.	.
TGCGCCAGCAGCCAAACGGGACAGGACACTGAAGCTTTCTTT	CASSQTGQDTEAFF	TRBV4-1	TRBJ1-1	TRBD1	many
TGTGCCAGCAGTCCAGGGGGCGGGGGCAATCAGCCCCAGCATTTT	CASSPGGGGNQPQHF	TRBV28	TRBJ1-5	TRBD1	.
TGTGCCAGCAGCCCGAGGCGTACAGGGGGTTGGCGCATGGAAAAACTGTTTTTT	CASSPRRTGGWRMEKLFF	TRBV7-9	TRBJ1-4	TRBD1	.
TGTGCCAGCAGTTACTCTCAGGCCAGGGGGGACGATGAGCAGTTCTTC	CASSYSQARGDDEQFF	TRBV6-5	TRBJ2-1	.	.
TGTGCCAGTAGTCTAGCGCCCTCCTACGAGCAGTACTTC	CASSLAPSYEQYF	TRBV19	TRBJ2-7	.	.
TGTGCCAGCAGCTTCCGACTAGCGGGGGCCCCCTACGAGCAGTACTTC	CASSFRLAGAPYEQYF	TRBV5-4	TRBJ2-7	TRBD2	.
TGTGCCAGCAGTTTGGCGACAGGGGGGAACAATGAGCAGTTCTTC	CASSLATGGNNEQFF	TRBV28	TRBJ2-1	TRBD1	.
TGTGCCAGCAGTGACAGGGGGTTCCAAGAGACCCAGTACTTC	CASSDRGFQETQYF	TRBV5-4	TRBJ2-5	TRBD1	.
TGTGCCACCAGCACCGGGATAAGCAAAAACATTCAGTACTTC	CATSTGISKNIQYF	TRBV15	TRBJ2-4	.	.
TGTGCCAGCAGCTTCCGACAGGGAACCTCTGAAGCTTTCTTT	CASSFRQGTSEAFF	TRBV11-1	TRBJ1-1	TRBD1	few
TGCGCCAGCAGCCAAGGTACGCTAGCGGGAGGTGATGAGCAGTTCTTC	CASSQGTLAGGDEQFF	TRBV4-3	TRBJ2-1	TRBD2	.
TGCAGTGCCCCGCAGACTGAAGCTTTCTTT	CSAPQTEAFF	TRBV20-1	TRBJ1-1	.	few
TGTGCCAGCAGCCCGGGACAGGGTAGCGATGAGCAGTTCTTC	CASSPGQGSDEQFF	TRBV6-6	TRBJ2-1	TRBD1	.
TGCGCCAGCCGGGGCCCACAGGGGGACTATGGCTACACCTTC	CASRGPQGDYGYTF	TRBV5-1	TRBJ1-2	TRBD1	many
TGTGCCAGCAGTTTGGGTGCAGGGGGAGACTATGGCTACACCTTC	CASSLGAGGDYGYTF	TRBV28	TRBJ1-2	TRBD1	.
TGTGCCAGCAGCTCCCCACCCACAGGTACCGGTGAGCAGTTCTTC	CASSSPPTGTGEQFF	TRBV7-6	TRBJ2-1	.	.
TGTGCCAGCAGTTCCCACCGAGGGTTTGGCAATCAGCCCCAGCATTTT	CASSSHRGFGNQPQHF	TRBV27	TRBJ1-5	.	.
TGTGCCAGCAGTTCGACTAGCGGGACTTACAATGAGCAGTTCTTC	CASSSTSGTYNEQFF	TRBV27	TRBJ2-1	TRBD2	.
TGCGCCAGCAGCTTGAGCGGGAGCCAACAGACCCAGTACTTC	CASSLSGSQQTQYF	TRBV5-1	TRBJ2-5	TRBD2	.
TGTGCCAGCAGCTTTGGGACTAGCGGGAGGGCCGGTGGGCAGTATTTT	CASSFGTSGRAGGQYF	TRBV5-4	TRBJ2-3	TRBD2	few
TGCAGTGGAATTTTCCAAGAGACCCAGTACTTC	CSGIFQETQYF	TRBV20-1	TRBJ2-5	.	.
TGTGCCAGCGGGGGGCAGGGAGGCTATGGCTACACCTTC	CASGGQGGYGYTF	TRBV25-1	TRBJ1-2	.	.
TGTGCCAGCAGCTCCCTGGATGGTGGCTACACCTTC	CASSSLDGGYTF	TRBV5-6	TRBJ1-2	.	.
TGTGCCAGCAGTTACGGGGCAGGAGTGGGGGAGCAGTACTTC	CASSYGAGVGEQYF	TRBV6-6	TRBJ2-7	.	.
TGTGCCAGCAGCTTAGATCCATCGGATACGCAGTATTTT	CASSLDPSDTQYF	TRBV7-3	TRBJ2-3	.	few
TGTGCCAGCAGAGGTGGAGGGGGTTTGTATCAGCCCCAGCATTTT	CASRGGGGLYQPQHF	TRBV6-1	TRBJ1-5	.	.
TGTGCCAGCAGCTTATTGGCCCGCTACGAGCAGTACTTC	CASSLLARYEQYF	TRBV7-2	TRBJ2-7	.	.
TGCAGCGTTGAGGACAGGGGAGTTCGCTATGGCTACACCTTC	CSVEDRGVRYGYTF	TRBV29-1	TRBJ1-2	TRBD1	.
TGTGCCAGCAGCACACCGGGACAGAGCACTGAAGCTTTCTTT	CASSTPGQSTEAFF	TRBV7-3	TRBJ1-1	TRBD1	once
TGTGCCAGCAGCCGGTCCGGGCCAGCCTACGAGCAGTACTTC	CASSRSGPAYEQYF	TRBV6-1	TRBJ2-7	.	.
TGTGCCAGCAGAGGGGAGTCTAACACTGAAGCTTTCTTT	CASRGESNTEAFF	TRBV25-1	TRBJ1-1	.	.